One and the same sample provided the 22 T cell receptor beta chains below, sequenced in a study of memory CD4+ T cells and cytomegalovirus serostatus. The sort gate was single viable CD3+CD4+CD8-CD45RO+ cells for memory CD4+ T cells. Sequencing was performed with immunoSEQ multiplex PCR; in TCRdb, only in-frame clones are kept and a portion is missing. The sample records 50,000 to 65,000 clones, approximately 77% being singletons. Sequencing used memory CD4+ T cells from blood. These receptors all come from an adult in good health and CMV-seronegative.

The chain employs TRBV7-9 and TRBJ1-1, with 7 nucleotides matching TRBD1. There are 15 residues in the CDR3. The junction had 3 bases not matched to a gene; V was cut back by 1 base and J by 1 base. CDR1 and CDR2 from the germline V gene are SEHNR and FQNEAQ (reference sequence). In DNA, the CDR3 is TGTGCCAGCAGCTTAGAAGGGACAGCGAACACTGAAGCTTTCTTT. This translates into CASSLEGTANTEAFF.

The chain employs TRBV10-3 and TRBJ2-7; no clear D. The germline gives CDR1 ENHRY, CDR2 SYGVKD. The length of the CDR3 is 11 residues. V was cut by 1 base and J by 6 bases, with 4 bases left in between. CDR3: CAISELGEQYF. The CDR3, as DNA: TGTGCCATCAGTGAGTTAGGCGAGCAGTACTTC.

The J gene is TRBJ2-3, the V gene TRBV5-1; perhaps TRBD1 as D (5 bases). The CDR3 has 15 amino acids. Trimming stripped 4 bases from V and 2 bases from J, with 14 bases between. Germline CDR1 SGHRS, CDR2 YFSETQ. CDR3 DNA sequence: TGCGCCAGCAGCATTGGGGCTACCTCCACAGATACGCAGTATTTT. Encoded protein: CASSIGATSTDTQYF. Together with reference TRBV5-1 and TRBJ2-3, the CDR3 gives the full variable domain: KAGVTQTPRYLIKTRGQQVTLSCSPISGHRSVSWYQQTPGQGLQFLFEYFSETQRNKGNFPGRFSGRQFSNSRSEMNVSTLELGDSALYLCASSIGATSTDTQYFGPGTRLTVL.

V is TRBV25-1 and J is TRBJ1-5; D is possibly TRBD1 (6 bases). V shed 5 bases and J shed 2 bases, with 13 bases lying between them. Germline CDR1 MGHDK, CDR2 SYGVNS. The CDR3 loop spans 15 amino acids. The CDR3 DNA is TGTGCCAGCAGTCCTCCGGGGGCCCGCAATCAGCCCCAGCATTTT. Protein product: CASSPPGARNQPQHF. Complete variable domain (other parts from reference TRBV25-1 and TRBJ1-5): EADIYQTPRYLVIGTGKKITLECSQTMGHDKMYWYQQDPGMELHLIHYSYGVNSTEKGDLSSESTVSRIRTEHFPLTLESARPSHTSQYLCASSPPGARNQPQHFGDGTRLSIL.

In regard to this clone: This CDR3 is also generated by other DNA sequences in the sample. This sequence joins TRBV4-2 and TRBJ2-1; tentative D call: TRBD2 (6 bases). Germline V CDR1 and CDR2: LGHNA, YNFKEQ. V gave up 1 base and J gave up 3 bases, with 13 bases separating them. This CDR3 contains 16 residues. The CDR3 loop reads CASSQVSSGGYNEQFF. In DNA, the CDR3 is TGTGCCAGCAGCCAAGTAAGTAGCGGAGGCTACAATGAGCAGTTCTTC.

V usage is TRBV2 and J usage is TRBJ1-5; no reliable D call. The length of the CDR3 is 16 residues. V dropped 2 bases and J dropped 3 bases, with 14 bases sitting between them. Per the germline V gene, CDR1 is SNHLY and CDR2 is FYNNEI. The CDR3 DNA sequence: TGTGCCAGCAGTGAATTGGCAGCCGGATTCAATCAGCCCCAGCATTTT. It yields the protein CASSELAAGFNQPQHF. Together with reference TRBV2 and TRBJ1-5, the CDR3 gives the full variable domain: EPEVTQTPSHQVTQMGQEVILRCVPISNHLYFYWYRQILGQKVEFLVSFYNNEISEKSEIFDDQFSVERPDGSNFTLKIRSTKLEDSAMYFCASSELAAGFNQPQHFGDGTRLSIL.

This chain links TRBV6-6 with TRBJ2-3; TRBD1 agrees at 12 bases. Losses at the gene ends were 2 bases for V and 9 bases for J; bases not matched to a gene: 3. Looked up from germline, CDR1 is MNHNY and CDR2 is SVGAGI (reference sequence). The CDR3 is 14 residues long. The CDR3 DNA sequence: TGTGCCAGCAGTTACGCAGGGACAGGGGGCACGCAGTATTTT. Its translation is CASSYAGTGGTQYF.

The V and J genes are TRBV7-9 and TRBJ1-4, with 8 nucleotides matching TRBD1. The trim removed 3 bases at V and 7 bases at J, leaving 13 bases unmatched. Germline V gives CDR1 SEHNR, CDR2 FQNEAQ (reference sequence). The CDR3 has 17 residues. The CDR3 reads CASSFGQGGASGEKLFF. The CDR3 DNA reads TGTGCCAGCAGCTTCGGACAGGGAGGGGCGAGTGGTGAAAAACTGTTTTTT. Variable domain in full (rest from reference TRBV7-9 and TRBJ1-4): DTGVSQNPRHKITKRGQNVTFRCDPISEHNRLYWYRQTLGQGPEFLTYFQNEAQLEKSRLLSDRFSAERPKGSFSTLEIQRTEQGDSAMYLCASSFGQGGASGEKLFFGSGTQLSVL.

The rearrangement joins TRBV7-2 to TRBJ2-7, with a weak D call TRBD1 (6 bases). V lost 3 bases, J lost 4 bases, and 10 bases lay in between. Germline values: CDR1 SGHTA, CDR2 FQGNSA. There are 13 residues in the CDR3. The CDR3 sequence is CASSLLRGYEQYF. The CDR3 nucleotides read TGTGCCAGCAGCTTGCTAAGGGGGTACGAGCAGTACTTC. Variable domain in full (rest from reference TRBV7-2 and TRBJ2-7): GAGVSQSPSNKVTEKGKDVELRCDPISGHTALYWYRQSLGQGLEFLIYFQGNSAPDKSGLPSDRFSAERTGGSVSTLTIQRTQQEDSAVYLCASSLLRGYEQYFGPGTRLTVT.

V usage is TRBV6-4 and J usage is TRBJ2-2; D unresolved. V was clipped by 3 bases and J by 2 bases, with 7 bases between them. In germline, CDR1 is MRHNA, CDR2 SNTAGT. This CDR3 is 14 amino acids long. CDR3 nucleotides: TGTGCCAGCAGTGAGGGTTTAAACACCGGGGAGCTGTTTTTT. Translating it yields CASSEGLNTGELFF.

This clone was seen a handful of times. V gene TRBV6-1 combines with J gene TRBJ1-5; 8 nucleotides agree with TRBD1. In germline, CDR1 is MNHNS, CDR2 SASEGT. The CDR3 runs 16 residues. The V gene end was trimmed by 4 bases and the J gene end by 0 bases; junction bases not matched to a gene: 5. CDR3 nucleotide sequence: TGTGCCAGCAGTGCCCCAGGGGGCTATAGCAATCAGCCCCAGCATTTT. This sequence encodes CASSAPGGYSNQPQHF.

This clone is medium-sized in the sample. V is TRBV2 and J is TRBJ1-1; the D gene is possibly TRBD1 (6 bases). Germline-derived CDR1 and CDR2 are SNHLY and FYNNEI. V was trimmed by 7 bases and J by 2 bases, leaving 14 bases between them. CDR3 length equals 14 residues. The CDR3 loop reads CASNYRQANTEAFF. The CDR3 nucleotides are TGTGCCAGCAACTATCGACAGGCTAACACTGAAGCTTTCTTT.

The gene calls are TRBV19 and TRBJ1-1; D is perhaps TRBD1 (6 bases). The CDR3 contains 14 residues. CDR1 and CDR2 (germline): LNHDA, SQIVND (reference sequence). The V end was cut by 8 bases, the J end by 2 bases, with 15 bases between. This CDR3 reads CASSTWTVNTEAFF. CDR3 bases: TGTGCCAGTTCCACTTGGACAGTCAACACTGAAGCTTTCTTT.

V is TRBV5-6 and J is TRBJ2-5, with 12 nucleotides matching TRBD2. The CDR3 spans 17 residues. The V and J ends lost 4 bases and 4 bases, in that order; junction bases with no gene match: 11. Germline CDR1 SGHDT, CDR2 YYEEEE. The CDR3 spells CASSPTSGGPRGETQYF. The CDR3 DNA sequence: TGTGCCAGCAGCCCGACTAGCGGGGGCCCCCGGGGAGAGACCCAGTACTTC.

The chain's CDR3 is CASSFVGSSGANVLTF. The CDR3 DNA sequence: TGTGCCAGCAGTTTTGTAGGGAGCTCTGGGGCCAACGTCCTGACTTTC. The V call is TRBV27, the J call TRBJ2-6; tentative D call: TRBD2 (5 bases). The CDR3 has 16 residues. V was shortened by 3 bases and J by 0 bases, with 9 bases between the two germline ends. Germline loops: CDR1 MNHEY, CDR2 SMNVEV (reference sequence).

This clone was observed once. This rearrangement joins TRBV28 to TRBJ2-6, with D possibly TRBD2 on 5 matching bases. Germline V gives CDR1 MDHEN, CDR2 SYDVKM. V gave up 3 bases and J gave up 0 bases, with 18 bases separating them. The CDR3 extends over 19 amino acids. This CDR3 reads CASSLEDWSAISGANVLTF. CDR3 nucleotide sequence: TGTGCCAGCAGTTTGGAGGATTGGTCCGCCATCTCTGGGGCCAACGTCCTGACTTTC.

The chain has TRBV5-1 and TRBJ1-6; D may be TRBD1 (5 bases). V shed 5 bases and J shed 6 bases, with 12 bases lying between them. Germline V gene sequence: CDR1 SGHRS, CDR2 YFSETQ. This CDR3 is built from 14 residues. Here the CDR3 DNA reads TGCGCCAGCAGGCTCAGGGAAGTTAATTCACCCCTCCACTTT. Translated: CASRLREVNSPLHF. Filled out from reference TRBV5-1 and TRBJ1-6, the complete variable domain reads KAGVTQTPRYLIKTRGQQVTLSCSPISGHRSVSWYQQTPGQGLQFLFEYFSETQRNKGNFPGRFSGRQFSNSRSEMNVSTLELGDSALYLCASRLREVNSPLHFGNGTRLTVT.

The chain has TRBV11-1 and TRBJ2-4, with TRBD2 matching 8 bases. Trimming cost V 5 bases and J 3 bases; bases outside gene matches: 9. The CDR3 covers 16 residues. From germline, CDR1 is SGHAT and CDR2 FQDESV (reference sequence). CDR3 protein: CASSPPGSGDKNIQYF. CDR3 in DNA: TGTGCCAGCAGCCCTCCGGGTAGCGGGGACAAAAACATTCAGTACTTC.

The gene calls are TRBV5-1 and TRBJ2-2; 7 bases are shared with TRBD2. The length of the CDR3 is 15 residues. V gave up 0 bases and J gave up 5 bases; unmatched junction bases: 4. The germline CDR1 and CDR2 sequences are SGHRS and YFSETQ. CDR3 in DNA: TGCGCCAGCAGCTTGGCCCCGGGGGGAACCGGGGAGCTGTTTTTT. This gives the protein CASSLAPGGTGELFF. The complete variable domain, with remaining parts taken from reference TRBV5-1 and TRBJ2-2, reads KAGVTQTPRYLIKTRGQQVTLSCSPISGHRSVSWYQQTPGQGLQFLFEYFSETQRNKGNFPGRFSGRQFSNSRSEMNVSTLELGDSALYLCASSLAPGGTGELFFGEGSRLTVL.

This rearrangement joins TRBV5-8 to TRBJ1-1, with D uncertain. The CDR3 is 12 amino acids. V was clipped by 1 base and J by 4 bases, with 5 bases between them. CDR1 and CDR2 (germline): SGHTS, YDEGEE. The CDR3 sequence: CASSLLGTEAFF. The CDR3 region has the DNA TGTGCCAGCAGCTTGCTGGGCACTGAAGCTTTCTTT.

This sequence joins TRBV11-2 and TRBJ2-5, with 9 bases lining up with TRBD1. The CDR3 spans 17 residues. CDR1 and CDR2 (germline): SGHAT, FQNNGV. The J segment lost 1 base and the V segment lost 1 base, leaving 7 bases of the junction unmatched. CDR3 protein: CASSLGSTGGAQETQYF. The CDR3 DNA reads TGTGCCAGCAGCTTAGGCTCGACAGGGGGTGCCCAAGAGACCCAGTACTTC.

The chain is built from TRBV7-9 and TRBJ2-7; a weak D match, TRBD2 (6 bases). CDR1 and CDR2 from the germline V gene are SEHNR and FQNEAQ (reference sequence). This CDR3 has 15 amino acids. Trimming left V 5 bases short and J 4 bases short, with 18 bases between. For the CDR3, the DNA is TGTGCCAGCAGCGCTAGGGTCTCTGGGACTTACGAGCAGTACTTC. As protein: CASSARVSGTYEQYF.